The 10 T cell receptor beta chains reported below all come from one sample, sequenced in a study of identical twins. In TCRdb, the 5' RACE reads were re-called with MiXCR into one record per CDR3 protein. Of about 240,000 distinct CDR3 sequences listed, roughly a tenth are singletons. The sample taken for sequencing was memory T cells sorted from blood. These TCRs come from a man aged 50-59 years in good health.

V usage is TRBV6-2 or TRBV6-3 and J usage is TRBJ2-7; 7 bases align to TRBD2. V gave up 1 base and J gave up 0 bases; unmatched junction bases: 12. CDR3 size: 18 residues. Germline-derived CDR1 and CDR2 are MNHEY and SVGEGT. The CDR3 region is CASSYFRLGRGSSYEQYF. The CDR3 region has the DNA TGTGCCAGCAGTTACTTCCGATTGGGGCGGGGGAGCTCCTACGAGCAGTACTTC.

At least ten counts were recorded for this clonotype. The J gene is TRBJ1-1, the V gene TRBV3-1; perhaps TRBD1 as D (5 bases). Trimming took off 4 bases at V and 1 base at J, with 13 bases between the two ends. CDR3 length equals 15 residues. CDR1 and CDR2 (germline): LGHDT, YNNKEL (reference sequence). In DNA form, the CDR3 reads TGTGCCAGCAGCCCACGGGACGGAAGGAACACTGAAGCTTTCTTT. It is translated as CASSPRDGRNTEAFF.

This clonotype was seen repeatedly, ten times or more. CDR3 coding DNA: TGTGCCACCAGCAGAGATCCCCAATACGAGCAGTACTTC. Amino acid sequence: CATSRDPQYEQYF. The J gene is TRBJ2-7, the V gene TRBV15; D is ambiguous. The CDR3 runs to 13 residues. Germline values: CDR1 LNHNV, CDR2 YYDKDF (reference sequence). V gave up 0 bases and J gave up 4 bases, with 7 bases separating them. The complete variable domain, with remaining parts taken from reference TRBV15 and TRBJ2-7, reads DAMVIQNPRYQVTQFGKPVTLSCSQTLNHNVMYWYQQKSSQAPKLLFHYYDKDFNNEADTPDNFQSRRPNTSFCFLDIRSPGLGDTAMYLCATSRDPQYEQYFGPGTRLTVT.

The chain carries TRBV12-3 or TRBV12-4 and TRBJ2-1; 10 nucleotides align to TRBD2. The junction had 2 bases not matched to a gene; V was cut back by 4 bases and J by 2 bases. The CDR3 is made up of 15 amino acids. The CDR3 here is CASSSAGGAYNEQFF. The DNA for the CDR3 is TGTGCCAGCAGTTCAGCGGGAGGGGCCTACAATGAGCAGTTCTTC.

Many counts were recorded for this clonotype. The rearrangement links TRBV29-1 to TRBJ2-7; weak D call: TRBD1 (6 bases). The length of the CDR3 is 14 residues. The V end lost 6 bases, the J end lost 2 bases, and 17 bases lay between the germline ends. Looked up from germline, CDR1 is SQVTM and CDR2 is ANQGSEA. The CDR3 nucleotides read TGCAGCGTGACTCAGGGGAAGGGAGCCTACGAGCAGTACTTC. Its protein is CSVTQGKGAYEQYF.

This clonotype has ten or more counts. The V call is TRBV20-1, the J call TRBJ1-5, with TRBD1 as a possible D gene (6 bases). CDR3 length: 15 amino acids. The germline V gene encodes CDR1 DFQATT and CDR2 SNEGSKA (reference sequence). Between the trimmed V and J ends, which lost 1 base and 2 bases, there was a span of 12 bases. The CDR3 region is CSARVRGRGNQPQHF. The CDR3 coding sequence is TGCAGTGCTAGAGTACGGGGGCGAGGCAATCAGCCCCAGCATTTT.

This clonotype occurred a few times. CDR3 in DNA: TGTGCCAGCAGCTTATCTTCCGGGACAGGAGCTTTCTTT. Protein: CASSLSSGTGAFF. The rearrangement links TRBV7-6 to TRBJ1-1; TRBD1 agrees at 8 bases. CDR3 size: 13 residues. The V and J ends lost 2 bases and 10 bases, in that order; junction bases with no gene match: 6. The germline gives CDR1 SGHVS, CDR2 FNYEAQ.

The chain couples TRBV6-1 to TRBJ1-4; D remains ambiguous. CDR3 length: 16 amino acids. Germline CDR1 and CDR2: MNHNS and SASEGT. V was pared by 3 bases and J by 0 bases, with 11 bases between. CDR3 in amino acids: CASSDLLAATNEKLFF. As DNA, the CDR3 is TGTGCCAGCAGTGACCTATTAGCTGCAACTAATGAAAAACTGTTTTTT.

J is TRBJ2-7 and V is TRBV24-1; TRBD1 agrees at 7 bases. With V trimmed by 4 bases and J by 2 bases, 7 bases remained unmatched. Germline V gives CDR1 KGHDR, CDR2 SFDVKD. The CDR3 is 15 residues long. The CDR3 sequence is CATSEAPGQTYEQYF. As DNA, the CDR3 is TGTGCCACCAGTGAAGCACCGGGACAGACCTACGAGCAGTACTTC.

This clonotype was counted at least ten times. The J gene is TRBJ2-5, the V gene TRBV4-2; 9 bases are a match to TRBD2. The CDR3 consists of 16 residues. In germline, CDR1 is LGHNA, CDR2 YNFKEQ. V shed 0 bases and J 5 bases; nucleotides not matched to a gene: 7. CDR3 region: CASSQDPSGGFETQYF. CDR3 nucleotides: TGTGCCAGCAGCCAAGATCCCAGCGGGGGGTTTGAGACCCAGTACTTC.